A single sample gave rise to the 21 T cell receptor beta chains below, sequenced in a study of molecular identifiers for immune sequencing clone quantification. TCRdb recomputed calls from the PCR reads with MiXCR, one row per CDR3 protein. The data contain over 550,000 distinct CDR3 sequences, 25% of them singletons. The sample taken for sequencing was naive CD8+ T cells from blood, with Jurkat cell RNA spiked in. Subset here: FACS-sorted CD8+CD4-CCR7+CD45RA+ naive T cells. The receptors here all came from a human donor in good health. Some libraries in this study had Jurkat cell RNA spiked in.

Note on this clonotype: The CDR3 ends on some other residue instead of the conserved phenylalanine or tryptophan, so this is likely a read error. The gene calls are TRBV10-3 and TRBJ2-5, with TRBD1 matching over 7 bases. CDR1 is ENHRY and CDR2 is SYGVKD in the germline V gene. CDR3 length equals 16 residues. V shed 6 bases, J shed 1 base, and the junction held 11 bases outside the gene matches. CDR3 protein: CAIRGTGDTLQETQYL. The CDR3, as DNA: TGTGCCATCAGGGGAACAGGGGACACCCTCCAAGAGACCCAGTACCTC.

This clonotype was recorded many times. The gene calls are TRBV6-2 or TRBV6-3 and TRBJ2-7; D uncertain. This CDR3 region has 12 residues. In germline, CDR1 is MNHEY, CDR2 SVGEGT. Trimming took off 1 base at V and 4 bases at J, with 5 bases between the two ends. CDR3 sequence: CASSYLWYEQYF. The CDR3 DNA sequence: TGTGCCAGCAGTTACTTGTGGTACGAGCAGTACTTC.

A word on this clonotype: Germline is not matched at one junction end, which may reflect a read error. The chain employs TRBV7-9 and TRBJ1-5, with D possibly TRBD1 on 6 matching bases. This CDR3 has 12 amino acids. In germline, CDR1 is SEHNR, CDR2 FQNEAQ (reference sequence). The CDR3 reads CASQGHNQPLHF. The CDR3 DNA reads TGTGCCAGCCAGGGACACAATCAGCCCCTGCATTTT.

This clonotype was seen many times. V gene TRBV18 combines with J gene TRBJ2-7, with 13 bases aligning to TRBD2. CDR1 and CDR2 from the germline V gene are KGHSH and LQKENI. With 4 bases clipped from V and 7 bases from J, the junction kept 10 bases outside the gene matches. This CDR3 is built from 16 residues. CDR3 sequence: CASSRTSGGGEQEQYF. In DNA, the CDR3 is TGTGCCAGCTCACGGACTAGCGGGGGCGGGGAGCAGGAGCAGTACTTC.

This sequence joins TRBV28 and TRBJ2-5, with D hard to call. The V end was cut by 5 bases, the J end by 3 bases, with 13 bases between. Germline V gene data show CDR1 as MDHEN and CDR2 as SYDVKM. The CDR3 covers 14 residues. Here the CDR3 reads CASSPLFDEETQYF. As DNA, the CDR3 is TGTGCCAGCAGTCCCCTTTTTGATGAAGAGACCCAGTACTTC.

The V gene is TRBV29-1, the J gene TRBJ2-7, with a possible D match to TRBD1 (5 bases). Germline V lookup: CDR1 SQVTM, CDR2 ANQGSEA. The CDR3 is 11 residues long. The V end lost 5 bases, the J end lost 3 bases, and 8 bases lay between the germline ends. CDR3 loop: CSVQGYYEQYF. As DNA, the CDR3 is TGCAGCGTTCAGGGTTACTACGAGCAGTACTTC.

As for this clonotype: This may arise from a read error, as a much more abundant clone is one base away. The V gene is TRBV30, the J gene TRBJ2-2; D is uncertain. Per germline, CDR1 GTSNPN and CDR2 SVGIG (reference sequence). The V end lost 5 bases, the J end lost 5 bases, and 9 bases lay between the germline ends. The CDR3 length is 12 residues. The CDR3 coding sequence is TGTGCCTGGGGCCGAGGAACCGGGGAGCTGTTTTTT. Amino acids: CAWGRGTGELFF.

On this clonotype: This is likely a read error, given that the CDR3 carries no conserved phenylalanine or tryptophan at its end. V gene TRBV12-3 or TRBV12-4 combines with J gene TRBJ2-7; D unresolved. V shed 3 bases and J shed 6 bases, with 12 bases lying between them. This CDR3 spans 13 amino acids. The CDR3 sequence is CASSFRVLSEQYS. DNA of the CDR3: TGTGCCAGCAGTTTTCGGGTTCTTTCCGAGCAGTACTCC.

This clonotype showed up many times. The rearrangement uses TRBV7-8 and TRBJ2-3; 13 bases map to TRBD2. V lost 6 bases to trimming and J lost 6 bases; unmatched junction nucleotides: 15. Germline values: CDR1 SGHVS, CDR2 FQNEAQ. The CDR3 covers 18 residues. CDR3 protein: CASRDYLRGLAGPDTQYF. CDR3 sequence (DNA): TGTGCCAGCAGGGATTACCTAAGGGGACTAGCGGGGCCGGATACGCAGTATTTT.

This clonotype showed up many times. The chain recombines TRBV4-3 with TRBJ2-3; no definite D call. Germline V lookup: CDR1 LGHNA, CDR2 YSLEER. Trimming removed 0 bases from V and 7 bases from J, with 2 bases in between. The CDR3 loop spans 11 amino acids. The CDR3: CASSQENTQYF. As DNA, the CDR3 is TGCGCCAGCAGCCAAGAGAATACGCAGTATTTT.

A note on this clonotype: The conserved phenylalanine or tryptophan normally closing the CDR3 is absent here, so this likely arose from a read error. This chain connects TRBV9 to TRBJ2-7, with D possibly TRBD1 on 6 matching bases. The CDR3 sequence is 14 residues long. CDR1 is SGDLS and CDR2 is YYNGEE in the germline V gene. CDR3 amino acids: CPTSPGQISNEQYY. The CDR3 DNA is TGTCCCACCAGCCCCGGACAGATATCCAACGAGCAGTACTAC.

This clonotype was detected a few times. V usage is TRBV6-2 or TRBV6-3 and J usage is TRBJ2-7; D is perhaps TRBD1 (6 bases). V gave up 4 bases and J gave up 3 bases, with 10 bases separating them. The germline V gene encodes CDR1 MNHEY and CDR2 SVGEGT. The CDR3 extends over 13 amino acids. Here the CDR3 DNA reads TGTGCCAGCAGTTTCGGGACACACTACGAGCAGTACTTC. This codes for CASSFGTHYEQYF.

This clonotype has just a few counts. The chain links TRBV10-3 to TRBJ1-5; perhaps TRBD1 as D (6 bases). The V end lost 6 bases, the J end lost 5 bases, and 11 bases lay between the germline ends. Germline V gene lookup returns CDR1 ENHRY and CDR2 SYGVKD. This CDR3 spans 13 amino acids. Here the CDR3 reads CAIRGEGDQPQHF. The CDR3 region has the DNA TGTGCCATCAGGGGGGAGGGGGATCAGCCCCAGCATTTT.

Only a few counts were recorded for this clonotype. V usage is TRBV7-9 and J usage is TRBJ1-4, with a weak D call TRBD1 (5 bases). Trimming pared 1 base from V and 3 bases from J, leaving 9 bases between. This CDR3 is built from 15 residues. CDR1 is SEHNR, CDR2 FQNEAQ, per germline (reference sequence). The CDR3 coding sequence is TGTGCCAGCAGCTTAGAGCGGGGCTCTAATGAAAAACTGTTTTTT. Protein: CASSLERGSNEKLFF.

This clonotype has a count of ten or more. V gene TRBV20-1 combines with J gene TRBJ2-7, with D perhaps matching TRBD2 (7 bases). V lost 6 bases, J lost 0 bases, and 12 bases lay in between. The CDR3 contains 13 residues. CDR1 and CDR2 from the germline V gene are DFQATT and SNEGSKA (reference sequence). CDR3 loop: CSAGGGDSYEQYF. DNA of the CDR3: TGCAGTGCAGGGGGAGGGGACTCCTACGAGCAGTACTTC.

The V and J genes are TRBV18 and TRBJ2-3; tentatively, D is TRBD2 (6 bases). Trimming took off 2 bases at V and 0 bases at J, with 9 bases between the two ends. The CDR3 is 15 residues long. The germline CDR1 and CDR2 sequences are KGHSH and LQKENI. The CDR3 DNA sequence: TGTGCCAGCTCACCATCGGGGGATAGCACAGATACGCAGTATTTT. The encoded protein is CASSPSGDSTDTQYF.

This clonotype was detected only a few times. This chain links TRBV10-3 with TRBJ1-2; 9 nucleotides agree with TRBD1. From germline, CDR1 is ENHRY and CDR2 SYGVKD. With 3 bases clipped from V and 6 bases from J, the junction kept 5 bases outside the gene matches. This CDR3 is 14 amino acids long. CDR3 in DNA: TGTGCCATCAGTGAACGGACAGGGGTAGATGGCTACACCTTC. Encoded protein: CAISERTGVDGYTF.

There are many counts of this clonotype. J is TRBJ2-3 and V is TRBV4-2; 8 nucleotides line up with TRBD2. Germline lookup yields CDR1 LGHNA and CDR2 YNFKEQ. CDR3 size: 18 residues. V gave up 1 base and J gave up 5 bases; unmatched junction bases: 14. The DNA of the CDR3 is TGTGCCAGCAGCCAAGCTGAGGGCGGGAGGCTCGTTGGAGATACGCAGTATTTT. Translation gives CASSQAEGGRLVGDTQYF.

This clonotype was seen many times. The rearrangement joins TRBV23-1 to TRBJ1-6, with D possibly TRBD1 on 6 matching bases. TRBV23-1 is identified as an open reading frame with a role that is uncertain. The CDR3 totals 14 residues. V lost 2 bases and J lost 8, with 10 bases in between. This CDR3 is CASSQPDSHSPLHF. The DNA of the CDR3 is TGCGCCAGCAGTCAACCGGACAGCCATTCACCCCTCCACTTT.

This clonotype has ten or more counts. The rearrangement links TRBV12-3 or TRBV12-4 to TRBJ2-7; D gene uncertain. The germline V and J ends were trimmed by 6 bases and 1 base, with 10 bases remaining between them. The CDR3 runs 13 residues. In nucleotides, the CDR3 is TGTGCCAGCAGCCTTGACTGGTCCTACGAGCAGTACTTC. It yields the protein CASSLDWSYEQYF.

This clonotype was seen just once. At one end the junction does not follow the germline gene, possibly because of a read error. This chain uses TRBV7-2 with TRBJ1-1, with 9 bases matching TRBD1. Germline lookup yields CDR1 SGHTA and CDR2 FQGNSA. The CDR3 has 16 amino acids. CDR3 in DNA: TGTGCCAGCAGCACCCCTCGCGGGACAGGGAACACTGAAGCTTCCTTT. Translation gives CASSTPRGTGNTEASF.